This T cell receptor beta chain appears in the sequencing data of a study of HIV-infected children after antiretroviral therapy interruption. Study-level information: Most children had recorded EBV and CMV exposure. Samples from the continuous-treatment group were taken at weeks 0, 48 and 150.

The CDR3 covers 15 residues. Trimming took 2 bases from V and 2 from J; bases not matched to a gene: 0. Germline lookup yields CDR1 MNHEY and CDR2 SMNVEV (reference sequence). Unique molecular identifiers were included in an RNA-based 3' RACE TCR library. Each CDR3 protein gets one entry after TCRdb re-called the 3' RACE reads with MiXCR. The sample comprises about 37,000 distinct CDR3 sequences, just over 6.5% of which are singletons, and approximately 1% rests with the top ten. This clonotype was recorded many times. Treatment noted: PENTA 11 planned treatment interruption arm or continuous ART arm. Cryopreserved PBMC samples required at least 5 million viable cells. From thawed PBMCs, naive CD4+ CD45RA+ CD45RO- T cells were sorted.

This sequence was found in a pool of human donors with HIV. The gene calls are TRBV27 and TRBJ1-5; TRBD1 aligns across 10 bases. The material sequenced was CD45RA+ CD4+ T cells from PBMCs, pooled from several time points, taken from a donor given antiretroviral therapy, either interrupted or continuous. Subset: naive CD4+ CD45RA+ CD45RO- T cells. CDR3 amino acids: CASSLGTGGNQPQHF. The DNA for the CDR3 is TGTGCCAGCAGTTTAGGGACAGGGGGCAATCAGCCCCAGCATTTT.